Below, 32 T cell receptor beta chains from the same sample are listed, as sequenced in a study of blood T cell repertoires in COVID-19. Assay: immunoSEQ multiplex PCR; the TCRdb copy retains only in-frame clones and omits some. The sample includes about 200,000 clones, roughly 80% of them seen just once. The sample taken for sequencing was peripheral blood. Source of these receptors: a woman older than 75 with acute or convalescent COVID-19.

The CDR3 nucleotides are TGTGCCAGCAGTTACGCGGACAGGGCGCTGAACACTGAAGCTTTCTTT. As protein: CASSYADRALNTEAFF. This sequence joins TRBV6-5 and TRBJ1-1, with 8 bases that match TRBD1. The V segment lost 2 bases and the J segment 0 bases; nucleotides outside the gene matches: 5. Germline-derived CDR1 and CDR2 are MNHEY and SVGAGI. This CDR3 has 16 amino acids.

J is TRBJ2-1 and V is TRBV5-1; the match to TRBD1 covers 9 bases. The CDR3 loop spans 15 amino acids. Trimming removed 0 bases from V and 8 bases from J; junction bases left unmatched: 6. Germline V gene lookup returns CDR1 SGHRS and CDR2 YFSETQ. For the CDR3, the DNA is TGCGCCAGCAGCTTGGGGCGGACAGGGGACGATGAGCAGTTCTTC. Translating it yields CASSLGRTGDDEQFF.

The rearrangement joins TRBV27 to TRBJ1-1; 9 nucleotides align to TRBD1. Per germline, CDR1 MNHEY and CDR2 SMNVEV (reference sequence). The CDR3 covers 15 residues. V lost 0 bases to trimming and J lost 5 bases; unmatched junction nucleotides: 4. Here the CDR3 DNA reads TGTGCCAGCAGTTTATCGGGACAGGGTGTAACTGAAGCTTTCTTT. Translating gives CASSLSGQGVTEAFF.

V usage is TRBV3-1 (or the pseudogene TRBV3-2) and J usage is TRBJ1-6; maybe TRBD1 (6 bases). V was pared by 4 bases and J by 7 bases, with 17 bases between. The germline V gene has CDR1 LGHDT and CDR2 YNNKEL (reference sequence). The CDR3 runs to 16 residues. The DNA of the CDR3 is TGTGCCAGCAGCCGACAGGAAGGGGTCGGGAATTCACCCCTCCACTTT. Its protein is CASSRQEGVGNSPLHF.

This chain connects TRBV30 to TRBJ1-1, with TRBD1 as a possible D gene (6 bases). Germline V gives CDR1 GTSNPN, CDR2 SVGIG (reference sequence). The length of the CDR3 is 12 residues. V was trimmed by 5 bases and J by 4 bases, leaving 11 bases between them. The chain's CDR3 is CAWAQGGTEAFF. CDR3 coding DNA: TGTGCCTGGGCACAGGGTGGCACTGAAGCTTTCTTT.

The CDR3 protein is CASSYGTSGEYEQYF. Here the CDR3 DNA reads TGCGCCAGCAGCTACGGGACTAGCGGGGAGTACGAGCAGTACTTC. V gene TRBV5-1 combines with J gene TRBJ2-7; 13 positions match TRBD2. The length of the CDR3 is 15 residues. CDR1 and CDR2 (germline): SGHRS, YFSETQ. V lost 3 bases and J lost 4; bases outside the gene matches: 4.

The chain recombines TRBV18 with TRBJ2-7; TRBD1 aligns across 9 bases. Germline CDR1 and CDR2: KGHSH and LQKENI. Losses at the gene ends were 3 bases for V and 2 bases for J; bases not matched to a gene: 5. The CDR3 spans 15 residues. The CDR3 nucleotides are TGTGCCAGCTCACCTCCGGGACAGGGTCCCTACGAGCAGTACTTC. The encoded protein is CASSPPGQGPYEQYF. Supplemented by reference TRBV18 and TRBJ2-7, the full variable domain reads NAGVMQNPRHLVRRRGQEARLRCSPMKGHSHVYWYRQLPEEGLKFMVYLQKENIIDESGMPKERFSAEFPKEGPSILRIQQVVRGDSAAYFCASSPPGQGPYEQYFGPGTRLTVT.

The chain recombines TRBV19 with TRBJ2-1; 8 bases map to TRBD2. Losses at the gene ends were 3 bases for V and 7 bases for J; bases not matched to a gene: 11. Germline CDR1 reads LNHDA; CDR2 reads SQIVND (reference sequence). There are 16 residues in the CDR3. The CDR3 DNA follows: TGTGCCAGTAGTATGTCGAGCGGGAGTTCGGGTAATGAGCAGTTCTTC. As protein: CASSMSSGSSGNEQFF.

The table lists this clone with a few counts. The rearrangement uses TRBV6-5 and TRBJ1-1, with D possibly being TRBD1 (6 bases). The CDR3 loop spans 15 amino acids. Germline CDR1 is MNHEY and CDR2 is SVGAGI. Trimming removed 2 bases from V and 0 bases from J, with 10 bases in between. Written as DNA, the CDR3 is TGTGCCAGCAGTTACGGGCAGGGGTTGAACACTGAAGCTTTCTTT. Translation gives CASSYGQGLNTEAFF.

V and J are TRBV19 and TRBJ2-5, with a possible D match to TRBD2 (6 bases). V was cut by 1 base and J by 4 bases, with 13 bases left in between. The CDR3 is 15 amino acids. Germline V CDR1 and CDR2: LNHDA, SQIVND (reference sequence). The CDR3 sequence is CASSIGGARGETQYF. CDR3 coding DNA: TGTGCCAGTAGTATAGGAGGGGCGCGGGGAGAGACCCAGTACTTC.

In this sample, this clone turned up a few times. The DNA for the CDR3 is TGTGCCAGCAGCTTCACAGGGCAGGGGACCGGGGAGCTGTTTTTT. Encoded protein: CASSFTGQGTGELFF. This chain uses TRBV9 with TRBJ2-2; maybe TRBD1 (6 bases). Trimming left V 4 bases short and J 5 bases short, with 15 bases between. CDR1 is SGDLS, CDR2 YYNGEE, per germline. The CDR3 extends over 15 amino acids.

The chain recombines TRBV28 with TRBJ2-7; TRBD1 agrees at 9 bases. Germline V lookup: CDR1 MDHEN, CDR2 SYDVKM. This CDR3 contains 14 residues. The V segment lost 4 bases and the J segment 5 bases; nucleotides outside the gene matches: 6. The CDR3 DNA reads TGTGCCAGCAGTTCACAGGGGGCCGGCCACGAGCAGTACTTC. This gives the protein CASSSQGAGHEQYF.

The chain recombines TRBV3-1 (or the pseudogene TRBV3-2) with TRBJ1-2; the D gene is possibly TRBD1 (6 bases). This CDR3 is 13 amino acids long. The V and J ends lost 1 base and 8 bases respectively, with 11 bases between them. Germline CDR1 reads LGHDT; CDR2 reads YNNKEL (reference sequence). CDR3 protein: CASSQVGAQGYTF. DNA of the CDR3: TGTGCCAGCAGCCAAGTGGGGGCGCAAGGCTACACCTTC.

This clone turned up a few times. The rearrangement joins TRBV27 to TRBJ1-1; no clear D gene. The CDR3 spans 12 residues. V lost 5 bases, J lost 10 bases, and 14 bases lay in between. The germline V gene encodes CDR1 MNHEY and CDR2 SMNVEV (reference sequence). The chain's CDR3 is CASSDGSIGAFF. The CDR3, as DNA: TGTGCCAGCAGTGACGGGTCCATCGGAGCTTTCTTT.

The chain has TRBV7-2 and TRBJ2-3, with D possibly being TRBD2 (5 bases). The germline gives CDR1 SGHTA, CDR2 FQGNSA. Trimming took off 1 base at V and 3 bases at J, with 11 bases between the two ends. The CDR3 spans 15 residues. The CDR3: CASSLVWGATDTQYF. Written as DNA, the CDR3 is TGTGCCAGCAGCTTAGTTTGGGGAGCGACAGATACGCAGTATTTT.

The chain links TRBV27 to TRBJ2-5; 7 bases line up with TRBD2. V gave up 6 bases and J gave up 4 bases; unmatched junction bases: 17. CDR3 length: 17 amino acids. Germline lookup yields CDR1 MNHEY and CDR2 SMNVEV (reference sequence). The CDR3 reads CASRPSNQAGEGETQYF. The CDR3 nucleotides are TGTGCCAGCAGACCATCCAATCAGGCGGGAGAGGGAGAGACCCAGTACTTC.

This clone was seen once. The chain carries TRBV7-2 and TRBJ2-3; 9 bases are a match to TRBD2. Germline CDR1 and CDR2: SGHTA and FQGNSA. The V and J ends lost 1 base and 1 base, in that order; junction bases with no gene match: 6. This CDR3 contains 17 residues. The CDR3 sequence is CASSLGPAGGGTDTQYF. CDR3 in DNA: TGTGCCAGCAGCTTAGGTCCAGCGGGGGGCGGCACAGATACGCAGTATTTT.

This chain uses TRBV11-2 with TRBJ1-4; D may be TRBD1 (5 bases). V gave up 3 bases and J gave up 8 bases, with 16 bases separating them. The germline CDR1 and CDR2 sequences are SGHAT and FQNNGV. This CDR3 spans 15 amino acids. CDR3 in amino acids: CASSFTGTAGEKLFF. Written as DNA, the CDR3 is TGTGCCAGCAGCTTTACCGGGACGGCGGGGGAAAAACTGTTTTTT. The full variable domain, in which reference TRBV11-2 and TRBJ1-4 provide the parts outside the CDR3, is EAGVAQSPRYKIIEKRQSVAFWCNPISGHATLYWYQQILGQGPKLLIQFQNNGVVDDSQLPKDRFSAERLKGVDSTLKIQPAKLEDSAVYLCASSFTGTAGEKLFFGSGTQLSVL.

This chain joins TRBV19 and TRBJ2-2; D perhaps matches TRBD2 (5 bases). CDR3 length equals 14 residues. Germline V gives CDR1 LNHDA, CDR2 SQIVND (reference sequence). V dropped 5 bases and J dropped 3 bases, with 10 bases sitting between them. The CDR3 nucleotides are TGTGCCAGTAGTTTAGCGCGGGACACCGGGGAGCTGTTTTTT. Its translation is CASSLARDTGELFF.

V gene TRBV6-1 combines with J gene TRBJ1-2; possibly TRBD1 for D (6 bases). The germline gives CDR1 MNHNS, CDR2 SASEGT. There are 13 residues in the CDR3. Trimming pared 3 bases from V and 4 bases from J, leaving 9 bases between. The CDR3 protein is CASSDRGSYGYTF. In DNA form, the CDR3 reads TGTGCCAGCAGTGACAGGGGAAGCTATGGCTACACCTTC.

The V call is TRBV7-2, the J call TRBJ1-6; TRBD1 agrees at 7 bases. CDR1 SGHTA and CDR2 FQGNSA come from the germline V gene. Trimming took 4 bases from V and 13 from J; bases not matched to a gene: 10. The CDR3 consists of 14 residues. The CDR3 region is CASSWDSSLDPLHF. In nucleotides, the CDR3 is TGTGCCAGCAGCTGGGACAGCTCCTTAGATCCCCTCCACTTT.

The CDR3 spells CASRRTGYSYEQYF. CDR3 sequence (DNA): TGTGCCAGCAGACGGACAGGGTATTCCTACGAGCAGTACTTC. The rearrangement uses TRBV6-5 and TRBJ2-7; TRBD1 matches at 8 bases. This CDR3 comprises 14 residues. J was trimmed by 1 base and V by 6 bases; bases with no gene match: 5. Germline-derived CDR1 and CDR2 are MNHEY and SVGAGI.

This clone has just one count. The CDR3 here is CAIAPATGQSAKNIQYF. The CDR3 coding sequence is TGTGCCATCGCCCCAGCAACAGGCCAGTCAGCCAAAAACATTCAGTACTTC. This chain links TRBV10-3 with TRBJ2-4; maybe TRBD1 (5 bases). CDR1 and CDR2 from the germline V gene are ENHRY and SYGVKD. Trimming removed 8 bases from V and 0 bases from J, with 20 bases in between. This CDR3 has 17 residues.

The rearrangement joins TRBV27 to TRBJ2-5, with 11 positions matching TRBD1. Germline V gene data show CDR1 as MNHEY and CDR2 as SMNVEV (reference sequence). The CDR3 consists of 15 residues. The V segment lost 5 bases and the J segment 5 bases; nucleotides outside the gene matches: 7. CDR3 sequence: CASSLRTGGVETQYF. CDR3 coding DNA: TGTGCCAGCAGTCTAAGGACAGGGGGCGTGGAGACCCAGTACTTC.

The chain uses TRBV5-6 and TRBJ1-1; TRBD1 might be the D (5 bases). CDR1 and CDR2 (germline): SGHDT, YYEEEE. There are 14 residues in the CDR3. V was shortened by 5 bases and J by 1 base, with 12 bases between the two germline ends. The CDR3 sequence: CASSNDRPNTEAFF. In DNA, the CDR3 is TGTGCCAGCAGTAACGACAGACCGAACACTGAAGCTTTCTTT.

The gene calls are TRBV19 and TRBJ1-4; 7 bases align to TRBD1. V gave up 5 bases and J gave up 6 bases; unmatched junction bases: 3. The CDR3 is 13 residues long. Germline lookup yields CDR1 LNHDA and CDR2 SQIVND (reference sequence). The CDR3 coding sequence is TGTGCCAGTAGTGACAGGGCTGATGAAAAACTGTTTTTT. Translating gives CASSDRADEKLFF. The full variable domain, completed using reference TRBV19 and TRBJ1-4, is DGGITQSPKYLFRKEGQNVTLSCEQNLNHDAMYWYRQDPGQGLRLIYYSQIVNDFQKGDIAEGYSVSREKKESFPLTVTSAQKNPTAFYLCASSDRADEKLFFGSGTQLSVL.

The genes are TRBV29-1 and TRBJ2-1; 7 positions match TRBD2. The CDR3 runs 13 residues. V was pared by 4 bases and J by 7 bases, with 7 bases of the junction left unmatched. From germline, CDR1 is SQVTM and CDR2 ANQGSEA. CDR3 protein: CSVGTSGSNEQFF. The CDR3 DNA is TGCAGCGTTGGGACTAGTGGCAGTAATGAGCAGTTCTTC.

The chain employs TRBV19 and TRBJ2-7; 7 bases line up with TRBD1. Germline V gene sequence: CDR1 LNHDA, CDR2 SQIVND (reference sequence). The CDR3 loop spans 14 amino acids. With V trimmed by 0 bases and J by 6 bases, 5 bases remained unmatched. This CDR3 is CASSIDRQGREQYF. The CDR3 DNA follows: TGTGCCAGTAGTATAGATCGACAGGGCCGCGAGCAGTACTTC.

CDR3 sequence reads: CASSQERGSSYGYTF. The CDR3 DNA is TGTGCCAGCAGCCAAGAACGGGGAAGCAGCTATGGCTACACCTTC. The chain uses TRBV4-2 and TRBJ1-2; D unclear. Germline CDR1 reads LGHNA; CDR2 reads YNFKEQ. This CDR3 comprises 15 residues. V dropped 0 bases and J dropped 4 bases, with 12 bases sitting between them.

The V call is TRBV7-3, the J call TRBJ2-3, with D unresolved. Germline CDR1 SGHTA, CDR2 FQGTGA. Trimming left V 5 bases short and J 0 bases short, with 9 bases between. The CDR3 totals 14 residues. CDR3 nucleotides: TGTGCCAGCAGCGCTGACTTTAGCACAGATACGCAGTATTTT. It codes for CASSADFSTDTQYF. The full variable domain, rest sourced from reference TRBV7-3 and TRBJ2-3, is GAGVSQTPSNKVTEKGKYVELRCDPISGHTALYWYRQSLGQGPEFLIYFQGTGAADDSGLPNDRFFAVRPEGSVSTLKIQRTERGDSAVYLCASSADFSTDTQYFGPGTRLTVL.

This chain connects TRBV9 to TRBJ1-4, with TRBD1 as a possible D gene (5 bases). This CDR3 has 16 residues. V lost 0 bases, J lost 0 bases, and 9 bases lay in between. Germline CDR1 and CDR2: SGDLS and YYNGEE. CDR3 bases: TGTGCCAGCAGCGTAGCAGGGCGAGCAACTAATGAAAAACTGTTTTTT. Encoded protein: CASSVAGRATNEKLFF.

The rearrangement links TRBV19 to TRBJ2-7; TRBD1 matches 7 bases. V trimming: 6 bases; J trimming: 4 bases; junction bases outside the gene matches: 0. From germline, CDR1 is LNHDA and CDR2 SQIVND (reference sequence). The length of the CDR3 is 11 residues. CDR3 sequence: CASRTGYEQYF. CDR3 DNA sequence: TGTGCCAGTAGGACAGGGTACGAGCAGTACTTC.